Listed here are 12 T cell receptor beta chains from one sample, sequenced in a study of cytomegalovirus exposure and HLA in healthy donors. Primers: 60 Vbeta forward and 13 Jbeta reverse. TCRdb's copy holds only in-frame clones and misses some; the assay was immunoSEQ multiplex PCR. The repertoire table contains some 75,000 clones. Sequenced: PBMCs. The receptor source for this set is a boy aged 5 to 17 in good health and CMV-seronegative.

V is TRBV7-9 and J is TRBJ1-1, with unresolved D. Germline CDR1 and CDR2: SEHNR and FQNEAQ (reference sequence). The length of the CDR3 is 13 residues. Trimming removed 1 base at V and 7 bases at J, with 10 bases between. CDR3 DNA sequence: TGTGCCAGCAGCTTAGGGAGGGCCGGTGAAGCTTTCTTT. It translates to CASSLGRAGEAFF.

The chain uses TRBV11-3 and TRBJ1-1; 9 bases are shared with TRBD1. The CDR3 is made up of 14 amino acids. The germline V gene encodes CDR1 SGHNT and CDR2 YENEEA. V was pared by 5 bases and J by 2 bases, with 3 bases of the junction left unmatched. The CDR3 nucleotides read TGTGCCAGCAGCATACAGGGGGCTAACACTGAAGCTTTCTTT. Amino acids: CASSIQGANTEAFF.

The chain couples TRBV5-6 to TRBJ1-1; TRBD1 agrees at 7 bases. The CDR3 totals 15 residues. V shed 5 bases and J 0 bases; nucleotides not matched to a gene: 7. The germline CDR1 and CDR2 sequences are SGHDT and YYEEEE. CDR3 amino acids: CASSEKDRLNTEAFF. In DNA, the CDR3 is TGTGCCAGCAGTGAGAAGGACAGGCTGAACACTGAAGCTTTCTTT.

The rearrangement uses TRBV4-3 and TRBJ2-2; D remains ambiguous. Germline values: CDR1 LGHNA, CDR2 YSLEER. V shed 0 bases and J shed 5 bases, with 4 bases lying between them. This CDR3 contains 13 residues. The CDR3, as DNA: TGCGCCAGCAGCCAAGATAATACCGGGGAGCTGTTTTTT. Protein product: CASSQDNTGELFF.

V is TRBV7-3 and J is TRBJ2-1; the D gene is possibly TRBD2 (5 bases). The CDR3 runs 13 residues. Per germline, CDR1 SGHTA and CDR2 FQGTGA. V lost 1 base and J 8 bases, leaving 9 bases between the germline ends. CDR3 nucleotides: TGTGCCAGCAGCTTAAATATGAGGGATGAGCAGTTCTTC. Protein sequence: CASSLNMRDEQFF. The complete variable domain, with remaining parts taken from reference TRBV7-3 and TRBJ2-1, reads GAGVSQTPSNKVTEKGKYVELRCDPISGHTALYWYRQSLGQGPEFLIYFQGTGAADDSGLPNDRFFAVRPEGSVSTLKIQRTERGDSAVYLCASSLNMRDEQFFGPGTRLTVL.

The genes are TRBV9 and TRBJ2-5, with TRBD2 identical over 8 bases. CDR1 and CDR2 (germline): SGDLS, YYNGEE. The CDR3 has 15 residues. With V trimmed by 4 bases and J by 3 bases, 8 bases remained unmatched. The CDR3 is CASSPGGNREETQYF. The CDR3 nucleotides read TGTGCCAGCAGCCCGGGGGGGAATAGAGAAGAGACCCAGTACTTC.

The genes are TRBV5-4 and TRBJ2-5, with TRBD1 as a possible D gene (6 bases). The CDR3 is 14 residues long. Trimming pared 5 bases from V and 3 bases from J, leaving 14 bases between. CDR1 is SGHNT, CDR2 YYREEE, per germline (reference sequence). The CDR3 region is CASSPAGVEETQYF. Written as DNA, the CDR3 is TGTGCCAGCAGTCCGGCAGGGGTTGAAGAGACCCAGTACTTC. The variable domain in full, completed from reference TRBV5-4 and TRBJ2-5, reads ETGVTQSPTHLIKTRGQQVTLRCSSQSGHNTVSWYQQALGQGPQFIFQYYREEENGRGNFPPRFSGLQFPNYSSELNVNALELDDSALYLCASSPAGVEETQYFGPGTRLLVL.

The chain links TRBV19 to TRBJ1-1, with a tentative D call TRBD1 (5 bases). CDR3 length: 12 amino acids. V dropped 6 bases and J dropped 3 bases, with 8 bases sitting between them. Germline CDR1 reads LNHDA; CDR2 reads SQIVND (reference sequence). The CDR3 loop is CASSEGDTEAFF. For the CDR3, the DNA is TGTGCCAGTAGCGAAGGGGACACTGAAGCTTTCTTT.

The chain has TRBV5-1 and TRBJ1-1; D not certain. Germline V gives CDR1 SGHRS, CDR2 YFSETQ. Trimming took 0 bases from V and 4 from J, leaving 10 bases between them. The CDR3 totals 14 residues. This chain's CDR3 is CASSLEASGTEAFF. CDR3 DNA sequence: TGCGCCAGCAGCTTGGAAGCCAGCGGCACTGAAGCTTTCTTT.

The J gene is TRBJ1-1, the V gene TRBV7-9; D is unresolved. Trimming took off 1 base at V and 1 base at J, with 7 bases between the two ends. CDR1 is SEHNR and CDR2 is FQNEAQ in the germline V gene (reference sequence). The CDR3 totals 14 residues. Written as DNA, the CDR3 is TGTGCCAGCAGCTTAGGGCAGAAGAACACTGAAGCTTTCTTT. It specifies CASSLGQKNTEAFF.

V gene TRBV6-5 combines with J gene TRBJ2-1; 9 bases match TRBD1. The length of the CDR3 is 14 residues. V shed 5 bases, J shed 3 bases, and the junction held 2 bases outside the gene matches. Germline lookup yields CDR1 MNHEY and CDR2 SVGAGI. The CDR3 DNA sequence: TGTGCCAGCAGTCGACAGGGGGTCTACAATGAGCAGTTCTTC. Amino acids: CASSRQGVYNEQFF.

The J gene is TRBJ2-7, the V gene TRBV14; 10 nucleotides align to TRBD1. V trimming: 4 bases; J trimming: 1 base; junction bases outside the gene matches: 4. The germline V gene has CDR1 SGHDN and CDR2 FVKESK. This CDR3 comprises 15 residues. For the CDR3, the DNA is TGTGCCAGCAGCCTAGCGGGACAGGGGTCCTACGAGCAGTACTTC. Its protein is CASSLAGQGSYEQYF.